This T cell receptor beta chain was sequenced during a study of blood T cell repertoires in COVID-19 (TCRdb year 2020). About the investigation overall: Samples from collaborators originated in the United States, Italy and Spain and spanned both the acute and convalescent phases of COVID-19. The prospective study material was composed of cDNA or gDNA derived from T cells, B-cell-depleted T cells, or PBMCs. The dataset comprised deeply sampled blood TCRbeta repertoires from subjects exposed to, actively infected with, or recovered from COVID-19. The repertoires were released in a freely available public database intended as a resource for research on the immune response to SARS-CoV-2. Samples were obtained from the ongoing ImmuneRACE study (first 160 participants) and from 950 to 1,500 subjects provided by 6 global collaborators. The sample metadata nearly always contained a de-identified subject ID, COVID-19 status, age in years and sex. Where available, HLA class I and class II types were obtained from metadata supplied by the sample provider rather than from assay-based typing. General study outcomes and caveats: The quantity of clinical and demographic metadata differed by source and by participant and was supplied without curation.

The collaborating institutions used their own protocols to collect whole blood in K2EDTA tubes. For TCRbeta analysis, collaborator samples were shipped as frozen whole blood, as isolated PBMCs, or as DNA extracted from either sample type. Only a few counts were recorded for this clone. Its cognate antigen has yet to be identified. No clone much larger than this one lies a single base away; base qualities are absent. TCRbeta CDR3 regions were amplified from genomic DNA using the immunoSEQ Assay, a bias-controlled multiplex PCR. The source study handled its data this way. Within the assay, amplification of reference gene primers was used to estimate how many nucleated cells each sample contained. To quantify the absolute abundance of each unique TCRbeta CDR3 rearrangement, sequence reads were collapsed and filtered. Productive Simpson clonality was computed per sample as the square root of Simpson's diversity index over productive rearrangements. Not all clones reach the TCRdb copy of this immuneACCESS table, which keeps in-frame sequences only. Checked studies attribute under half of the gap to unresolved V genes and leave the rest unexplained. That table is the source of V, J and clone size, and D and trimming were worked out from the DNA. In all, the sample holds 40,000 to 45,000 clones, and about two thirds of those were seen once. Of the sample, less than 8% falls within the top ten clones.

V is reduced by 0 bases and J by 4 bases, leaving a spacing of 13 bases between them. The CDR3 starts with the cysteine, ends with the phenylalanine, and has 15 residues. The retained sequence is limited to the CDR3, 45 bases, with the frame set at the first base. CDR1 is given as MNHEY and CDR2 as SVGAGI, both from the germline V gene. The sequence joins TRBV6-5 to TRBJ2-7; a tentative D match to TRBD1 spans 6 bases. Material for sequencing was peripheral blood. This TCR was recovered from a man aged 80 or over with acute or convalescent COVID-19. The CDR3 protein sequence reads: CASSYSYRAQYEQYF. The nucleotides are TGTGCCAGCAGTTACTCGTACAGGGCTCAATACGAGCAGTACTTC.